This passage covers 17 T cell receptor beta chains from one sample sequenced in a study of early T cells in non-severe SARS-CoV-2 infection. In TCRdb, the 5' RACE reads were re-called with MiXCR into one record per CDR3 protein. Of about 87,000 distinct CDR3 sequences listed, about 15% are singletons. The sample taken for sequencing was whole blood. These TCRs come from an adult who was a healthcare worker with PCR-confirmed SARS-CoV-2 infection or an uninfected control (not recorded which).

The J gene is TRBJ2-3, the V gene TRBV15; D may be TRBD2 (7 bases). V was trimmed by 1 base and J by 6 bases, leaving 14 bases between them. The CDR3 sequence is 15 residues long. CDR1 LNHNV and CDR2 YYDKDF come from the germline V gene (reference sequence). CDR3 amino acids: CATSRVRGAYDTQYF. CDR3 nucleotides: TGTGCCACCAGCAGAGTACGGGGGGCCTACGATACGCAGTATTTT. Filled out from reference TRBV15 and TRBJ2-3, the complete variable domain reads DAMVIQNPRYQVTQFGKPVTLSCSQTLNHNVMYWYQQKSSQAPKLLFHYYDKDFNNEADTPDNFQSRRPNTSFCFLDIRSPGLGDTAMYLCATSRVRGAYDTQYFGPGTRLTVL.

Only a few counts were recorded for this clonotype. The rearrangement links TRBV28 to TRBJ2-7; 8 positions match TRBD2. Germline V gives CDR1 MDHEN, CDR2 SYDVKM. The CDR3 is 15 residues long. Trimming took 3 bases from V and 3 from J; bases not matched to a gene: 7. CDR3 DNA: TGTGCCAGCAGTTTTCAGGCGGGGGGACTCTACGAGCAGTACTTC. Its translation is CASSFQAGGLYEQYF. The variable domain in full, with the rest retrieved from reference TRBV28 and TRBJ2-7, is DVKVTQSSRYLVKRTGEKVFLECVQDMDHENMFWYRQDPGLGLRLIYFSYDVKMKEKGDIPEGYSVSREKKERFSLILESASTNQTSMYLCASSFQAGGLYEQYFGPGTRLTVT.

This clonotype has ten or more counts. The chain uses TRBV4-2 and TRBJ2-7; a weak D match, TRBD1 (5 bases). The V end lost 0 bases, the J end lost 2 bases, and 11 bases lay between the germline ends. There are 15 residues in the CDR3. Germline CDR1 LGHNA, CDR2 YNFKEQ. The CDR3 DNA sequence: TGTGCCAGCAGCCAAGAGGGGCAGGTCGCCTACGAGCAGTACTTC. This translates into CASSQEGQVAYEQYF.

The table lists this clonotype with many counts. The junction does not match germline at one end; this may be a read error. This chain joins TRBV7-9 and TRBJ1-3; D unclear. Germline-derived CDR1 and CDR2 are SEHNR and FQNEAQ (reference sequence). CDR3 size: 15 residues. CDR3 in amino acids: CASSPRTGSENTIYF. The CDR3 DNA reads as TGTGCCAGCAGCCCCCGGACGGGCTCTGAAAACACCATATATTTT.

This clonotype was counted at least ten times. The chain combines TRBV20-1 with TRBJ1-2, with 7 bases aligning to TRBD1. Looked up from germline, CDR1 is DFQATT and CDR2 is SNEGSKA (reference sequence). The CDR3 spans 15 residues. Trimming at V came to 0 bases and at J to 4 bases, leaving 8 bases not matched to a gene. The CDR3 DNA reads TGCAGTGCTAGAGACAGGGGGTTTGATGGCTATGGCTACACCTTC. Translating it yields CSARDRGFDGYGYTF.

The rearrangement uses TRBV3-1 and TRBJ2-7; 9 bases are shared with TRBD1. The CDR3 length is 15 residues. Germline CDR1 reads LGHDT; CDR2 reads YNNKEL (reference sequence). V lost 4 bases, J lost 3 bases, and 7 bases stayed unmatched. The CDR3 coding sequence is TGTGCCAGCAGCCCTACAGGGGGCTCAGTCTACGAGCAGTACTTC. Translated, it gives CASSPTGGSVYEQYF.

V usage is TRBV4-1 and J usage is TRBJ2-7, with a weak D call TRBD1 (6 bases). The CDR3 has 15 amino acids. V lost 4 bases and J lost 2, with 15 bases in between. Germline V lookup: CDR1 MGHRA, CDR2 YSYEKL. CDR3 region: CASSPQTGMTYEQYF. CDR3 in DNA: TGCGCCAGCAGCCCTCAGACAGGTATGACCTACGAGCAGTACTTC.

This chain links TRBV27 with TRBJ1-1, with a weak D call TRBD1 (6 bases). Trimming shortened V by 2 bases and J by 5 bases, and 12 bases separated the two germline ends. Per germline, CDR1 MNHEY and CDR2 SMNVEV (reference sequence). This CDR3 comprises 14 residues. The CDR3 DNA is TGTGCCAGCAGTTTAACGACAGGCACGACTGAAGCTTTCTTT. Translation gives CASSLTTGTTEAFF.

Only a few counts were recorded for this clonotype. The chain links TRBV28 to TRBJ1-5, with unresolved D. V was shortened by 7 bases and J by 4 bases, with 8 bases between the two germline ends. CDR3 length equals 12 residues. Germline V gene sequence: CDR1 MDHEN, CDR2 SYDVKM. This chain's CDR3 is CASTPPNQPQHF. The CDR3 bases are TGTGCCAGCACTCCTCCTAATCAGCCCCAGCATTTT.

The chain joins TRBV7-9 to TRBJ1-1, with a possible D match to TRBD1 (5 bases). CDR3 length equals 14 residues. In germline, CDR1 is SEHNR, CDR2 FQNEAQ (reference sequence). The ends were cut back, 4 bases at V and 1 base at J, with 10 bases in the middle. CDR3 residues: CASSWGTENTEAFF. CDR3 nucleotide sequence: TGTGCCAGCAGCTGGGGGACCGAGAACACTGAAGCTTTCTTT.

This clonotype has only a few counts. The gene calls are TRBV7-2 and TRBJ2-5, with D unresolved. CDR1 is SGHTA and CDR2 is FQGNSA in the germline V gene. Trimming took 2 bases from V and 2 from J, leaving 9 bases between them. CDR3 length: 14 residues. CDR3 protein: CASSLMASQETQYF. In nucleotides, the CDR3 is TGTGCCAGCAGCTTAATGGCTTCTCAAGAGACCCAGTACTTC.

This clonotype was seen only a few times. V and J are TRBV10-3 and TRBJ2-1, with D uncertain. Germline values: CDR1 ENHRY, CDR2 SYGVKD. The CDR3 runs to 11 residues. The V end lost 6 bases, the J end lost 10 bases, and 10 bases lay between the germline ends. CDR3 residues: CAISTGGEQFF. The CDR3 coding sequence is TGTGCCATCAGCACTGGCGGCGAGCAGTTCTTC.

The DNA of the CDR3 is TGTGCCAGCAGCTTAGGACCGGCAGGGATCACCGGGGAGCTGTTTTTT. Translated: CASSLGPAGITGELFF. The chain is built from TRBV11-2 and TRBJ2-2, with D maybe TRBD1 (5 bases). Germline lookup yields CDR1 SGHAT and CDR2 FQNNGV. The V end was cut by 1 base, the J end by 4 bases, with 13 bases between. The CDR3 loop spans 16 amino acids. The complete variable domain, with remaining parts taken from reference TRBV11-2 and TRBJ2-2, reads EAGVAQSPRYKIIEKRQSVAFWCNPISGHATLYWYQQILGQGPKLLIQFQNNGVVDDSQLPKDRFSAERLKGVDSTLKIQPAKLEDSAVYLCASSLGPAGITGELFFGEGSRLTVL.

The chain uses TRBV6-6 and TRBJ1-2, with TRBD1 as a possible D gene (5 bases). CDR1 is MNHNY, CDR2 SVGAGI, per germline (reference sequence). Trimming left V 6 bases short and J 6 bases short, with 26 bases between. The CDR3 covers 17 residues. This CDR3 is CASSSRGAEMNLNGYTF. CDR3 DNA sequence: TGTGCCAGCAGCTCCCGAGGGGCGGAAATGAACCTTAATGGCTACACCTTC.

This chain connects TRBV7-8 to TRBJ2-7; TRBD1 aligns across 9 bases. The CDR3 consists of 15 residues. Germline CDR1 reads SGHVS; CDR2 reads FQNEAQ. The J segment lost 6 bases and the V segment lost 3 bases, leaving 9 bases of the junction unmatched. The CDR3 DNA reads as TGTGCCAGCAGCTTGGGCACAGGGGGCAGGGGCGAGCAGTACTTC. This translates into CASSLGTGGRGEQYF.

The chain links TRBV28 to TRBJ1-2, with D possibly matching TRBD1 (6 bases). Germline V CDR1 and CDR2: MDHEN, SYDVKM. The CDR3 is made up of 12 amino acids. V lost 4 bases to trimming and J lost 6 bases, with 9 bases between them. The CDR3 DNA follows: TGTGCCAGCAGTTCGGGGGCGGATGGCTACACCTTC. It yields the protein CASSSGADGYTF.

This chain connects TRBV7-3 to TRBJ1-1, with TRBD1 identical over 8 bases. This CDR3 contains 15 residues. Germline V CDR1 and CDR2: SGHTA, FQGTGA. V lost 2 bases, J lost 6 bases, and 8 bases stayed unmatched. CDR3 protein: CASSLGVSTGAEAFF. The CDR3 nucleotides read TGTGCCAGCAGCTTAGGTGTGTCGACAGGGGCTGAAGCTTTCTTT.